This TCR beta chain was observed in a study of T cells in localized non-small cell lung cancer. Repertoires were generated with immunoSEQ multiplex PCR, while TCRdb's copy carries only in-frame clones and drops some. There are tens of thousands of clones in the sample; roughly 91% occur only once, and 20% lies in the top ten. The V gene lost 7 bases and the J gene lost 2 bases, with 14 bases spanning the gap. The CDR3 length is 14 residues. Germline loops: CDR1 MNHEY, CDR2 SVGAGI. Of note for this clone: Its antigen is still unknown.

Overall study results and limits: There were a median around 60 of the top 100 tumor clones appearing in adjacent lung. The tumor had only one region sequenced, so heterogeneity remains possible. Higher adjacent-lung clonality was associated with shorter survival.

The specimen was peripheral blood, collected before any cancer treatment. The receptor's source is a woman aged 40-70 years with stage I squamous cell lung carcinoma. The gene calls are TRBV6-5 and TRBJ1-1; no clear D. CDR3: CASTKTGVNTEAFF. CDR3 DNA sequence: TGTGCCAGCACCAAAACCGGGGTAAACACTGAAGCTTTCTTT.